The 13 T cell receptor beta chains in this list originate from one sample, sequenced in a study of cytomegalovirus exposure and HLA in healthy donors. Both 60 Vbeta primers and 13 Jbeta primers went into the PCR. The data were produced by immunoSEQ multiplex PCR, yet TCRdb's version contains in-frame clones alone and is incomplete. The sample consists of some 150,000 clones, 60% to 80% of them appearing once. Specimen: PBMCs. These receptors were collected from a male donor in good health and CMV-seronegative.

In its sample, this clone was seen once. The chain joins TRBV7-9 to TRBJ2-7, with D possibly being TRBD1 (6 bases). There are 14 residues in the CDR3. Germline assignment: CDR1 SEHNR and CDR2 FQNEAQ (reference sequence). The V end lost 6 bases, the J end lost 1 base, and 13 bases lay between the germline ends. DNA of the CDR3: TGTGCCAGCAGTCCAGTAGGGGGTTCCTACGAGCAGTACTTC. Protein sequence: CASSPVGGSYEQYF.

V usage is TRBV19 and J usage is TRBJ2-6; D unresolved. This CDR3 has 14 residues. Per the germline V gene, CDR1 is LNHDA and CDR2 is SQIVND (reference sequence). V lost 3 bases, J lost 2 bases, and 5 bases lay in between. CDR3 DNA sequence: TGTGCCAGTAGTATCCAGGCTGGGGCCAACGTCCTGACTTTC. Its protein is CASSIQAGANVLTF. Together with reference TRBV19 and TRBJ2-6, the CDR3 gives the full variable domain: DGGITQSPKYLFRKEGQNVTLSCEQNLNHDAMYWYRQDPGQGLRLIYYSQIVNDFQKGDIAEGYSVSREKKESFPLTVTSAQKNPTAFYLCASSIQAGANVLTFGAGSRLTVL.

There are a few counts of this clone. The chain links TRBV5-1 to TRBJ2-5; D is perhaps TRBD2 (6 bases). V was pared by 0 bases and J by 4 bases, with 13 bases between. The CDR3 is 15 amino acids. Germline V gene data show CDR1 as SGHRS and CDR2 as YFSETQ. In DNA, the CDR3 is TGCGCCAGCAGCTTGGCCGGAGGGGTCGGAGAGACCCAGTACTTC. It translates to CASSLAGGVGETQYF.

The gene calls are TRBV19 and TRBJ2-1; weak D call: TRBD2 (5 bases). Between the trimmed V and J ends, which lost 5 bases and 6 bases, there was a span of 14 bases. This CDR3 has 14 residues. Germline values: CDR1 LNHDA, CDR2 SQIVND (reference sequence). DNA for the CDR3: TGTGCCAGTAGTGCGACGGGATCAGTCAATGAGCAGTTCTTC. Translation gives CASSATGSVNEQFF.

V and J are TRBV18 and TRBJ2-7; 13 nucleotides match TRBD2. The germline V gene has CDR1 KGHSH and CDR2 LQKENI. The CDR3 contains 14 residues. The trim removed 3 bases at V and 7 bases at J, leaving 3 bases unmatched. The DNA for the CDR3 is TGTGCCAGCTCACCTTCACTAGCGGGAGGGGAGCAGTACTTC. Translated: CASSPSLAGGEQYF.

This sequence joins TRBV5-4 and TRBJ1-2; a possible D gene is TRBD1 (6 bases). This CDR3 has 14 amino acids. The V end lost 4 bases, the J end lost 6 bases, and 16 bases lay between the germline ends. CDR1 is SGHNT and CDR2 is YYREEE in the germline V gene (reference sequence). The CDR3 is CASSNLQGLNGYTF. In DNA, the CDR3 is TGTGCCAGCAGCAACTTACAGGGCCTTAATGGCTACACCTTC. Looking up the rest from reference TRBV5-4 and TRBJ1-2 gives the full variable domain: ETGVTQSPTHLIKTRGQQVTLRCSSQSGHNTVSWYQQALGQGPQFIFQYYREEENGRGNFPPRFSGLQFPNYSSELNVNALELDDSALYLCASSNLQGLNGYTFGSGTRLTVV.

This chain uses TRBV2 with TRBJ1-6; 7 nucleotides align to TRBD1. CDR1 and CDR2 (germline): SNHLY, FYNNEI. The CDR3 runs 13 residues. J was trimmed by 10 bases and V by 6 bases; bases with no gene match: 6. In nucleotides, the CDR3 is TGTGCCAGCAGCGGGTCAGGGGGATCACCCCTCCACTTT. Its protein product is CASSGSGGSPLHF.

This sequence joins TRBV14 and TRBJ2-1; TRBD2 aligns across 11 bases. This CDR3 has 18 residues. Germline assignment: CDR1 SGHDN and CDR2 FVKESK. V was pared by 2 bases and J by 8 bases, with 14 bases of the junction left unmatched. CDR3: CASSQIGSGRAWVDEQFF. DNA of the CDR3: TGTGCCAGCAGCCAAATTGGTAGCGGGAGGGCCTGGGTTGATGAGCAGTTCTTC.

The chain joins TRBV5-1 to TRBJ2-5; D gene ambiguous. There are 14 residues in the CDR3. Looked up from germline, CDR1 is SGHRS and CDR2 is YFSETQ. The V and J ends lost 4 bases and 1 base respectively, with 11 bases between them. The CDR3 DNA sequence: TGCGCCAGCAGCGATGGTGGCAGCCAAGAGACCCAGTACTTC. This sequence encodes CASSDGGSQETQYF.

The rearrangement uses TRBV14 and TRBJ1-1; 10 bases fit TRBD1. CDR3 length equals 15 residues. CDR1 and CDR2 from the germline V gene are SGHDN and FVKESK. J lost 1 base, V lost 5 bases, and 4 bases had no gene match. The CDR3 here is CASSRRTGGNTEAFF. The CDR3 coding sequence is TGTGCCAGCAGCAGGCGGACAGGGGGGAACACTGAAGCTTTCTTT.

In nucleotides, the CDR3 is TGTGCCAGCAGCCTCTTGGACAGGGACCTGAACGAGCAGTACTTC. This encodes CASSLLDRDLNEQYF. The genes are TRBV14 and TRBJ2-7; 8 nucleotides agree with TRBD1. The CDR3 totals 15 residues. The V gene end was trimmed by 4 bases and the J gene end by 5 bases; junction bases not matched to a gene: 10. Germline-derived CDR1 and CDR2 are SGHDN and FVKESK.

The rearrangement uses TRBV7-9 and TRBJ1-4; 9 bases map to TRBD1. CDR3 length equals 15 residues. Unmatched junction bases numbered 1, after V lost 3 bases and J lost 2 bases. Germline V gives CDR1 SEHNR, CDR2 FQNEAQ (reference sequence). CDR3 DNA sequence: TGTGCCAGCAGCTTGGACAGGGGTACTAATGAAAAACTGTTTTTT. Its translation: CASSLDRGTNEKLFF.

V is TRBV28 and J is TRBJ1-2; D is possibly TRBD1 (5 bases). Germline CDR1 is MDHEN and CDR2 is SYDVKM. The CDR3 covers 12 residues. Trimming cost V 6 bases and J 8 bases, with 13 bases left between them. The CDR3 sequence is CASRFPGRGYTF. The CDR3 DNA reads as TGTGCCAGCAGATTTCCAGGGAGGGGCTACACCTTC.